These 24 T cell receptor beta chains originate from one sample sequenced in a study of response to subunit inactivated influenza vaccine. TCRdb re-analysed the RT-PCR reads in MiXCR, keeping a single row per CDR3 protein. Of hundreds of thousands of distinct CDR3 sequences listed, about 8% are singletons. This material consisted of PBMCs from blood, taken around 25 months after vaccination. These TCRs come from a man aged 45 to 70 who received an inactivated influenza vaccine.

This clonotype was observed at least ten times. The V gene is TRBV7-3, the J gene TRBJ2-2, with D perhaps TRBD2 (5 bases). This CDR3 region has 14 residues. The V and J ends lost 5 bases and 0 bases respectively, with 7 bases between them. Per the germline V gene, CDR1 is SGHTA and CDR2 is FQGTGA. As DNA, the CDR3 is TGTGCCAGCAGCGTCGGGACGAACACCGGGGAGCTGTTTTTT. Amino acids: CASSVGTNTGELFF.

CDR3 DNA sequence: TGCGCCAGCAGCTTGCAGGGAGGCGCAGAGACCCAGTACTTC. Protein: CASSLQGGAETQYF. The V gene is TRBV5-1, the J gene TRBJ2-5, with D possibly matching TRBD2 (6 bases). V lost 1 base and J lost 4, with 11 bases in between. The CDR3 runs 14 residues. Per germline, CDR1 SGHRS and CDR2 YFSETQ.

This clonotype was counted at least ten times. The chain links TRBV4-3 to TRBJ2-5, with a tentative D call TRBD2 (7 bases). V gave up 3 bases and J gave up 4 bases, with 15 bases separating them. Germline V gene sequence: CDR1 LGHNA, CDR2 YSLEER. This CDR3 spans 15 amino acids. The CDR3: CASSQGGGLGETQYF. The DNA for the CDR3 is TGCGCCAGCAGCCAGGGGGGGGGGCTGGGAGAGACCCAGTACTTC.

The chain combines TRBV29-1 with TRBJ1-1; a weak D match, TRBD1 (5 bases). This CDR3 is built from 11 residues. Germline CDR1 SQVTM, CDR2 ANQGSEA. V lost 5 bases and J 6 bases, leaving 10 bases between the germline ends. This CDR3 is CSVREGPEAFF. The CDR3 coding sequence is TGCAGCGTTCGAGAGGGACCTGAAGCTTTCTTT.

Remarks on this clonotype: Being one base from a much bigger clone, this may be a read error. J is TRBJ1-2 and V is TRBV12-3 or TRBV12-4; 12 positions match TRBD1. This CDR3 is 15 amino acids long. DNA of the CDR3: TGTGCCAGCAGTTTAATGGGACAGGGGGCATCAGGCTACTCCTTC. As protein: CASSLMGQGASGYSF.

This clonotype showed up just a few times. The J gene is TRBJ2-3, the V gene TRBV20-1; a possible D gene is TRBD2 (5 bases). The CDR3 consists of 16 residues. CDR1 and CDR2 from the germline V gene are DFQATT and SNEGSKA (reference sequence). V was trimmed by 3 bases and J by 0 bases, leaving 16 bases between them. CDR3 in amino acids: CSASSVAYSSTDTQYF. DNA for the CDR3: TGCAGTGCTAGTTCCGTAGCGTATTCTAGCACAGATACGCAGTATTTT.

This clonotype appeared a few times. One end of the junction is discordant with germline, which a read error may explain. J is TRBJ2-5 and V is TRBV7-9; weak D call: TRBD2 (5 bases). CDR1 is SEHNR and CDR2 is FQNEAQ in the germline V gene (reference sequence). The CDR3 has 14 amino acids. CDR3 sequence (DNA): TGTGCCAGCAGCCAGGACGGAGGCCAAGAGATCCAGTACTTC. This gives the protein CASSQDGGQEIQYF.

This clonotype was seen a handful of times. The chain couples TRBV6-2 or TRBV6-3 to TRBJ2-2; tentatively, D is TRBD1 (5 bases). Between the trimmed V and J ends, which lost 7 bases and 0 bases, there was a span of 9 bases. CDR3 length: 14 residues. Germline CDR1 is MNHEY and CDR2 is SVGEGT. The chain's CDR3 is CASKGATNTGELFF. The CDR3 region has the DNA TGTGCCAGCAAAGGGGCTACGAACACCGGGGAGCTGTTTTTT.

This clonotype showed up many times. The chain links TRBV28 to TRBJ1-1, with D possibly being TRBD1 (6 bases). The CDR3 totals 13 residues. Germline CDR1 and CDR2: MDHEN and SYDVKM. V gave up 6 bases and J gave up 6 bases, with 14 bases separating them. The CDR3 nucleotides read TGTGCCAGCAGACGACGGGGGCGAGCTGAAGCTTTCTTT. Its protein is CASRRRGRAEAFF.

The J gene is TRBJ2-1, the V gene TRBV4-3; TRBD2 matches 11 bases. V shed 0 bases and J 7 bases; nucleotides not matched to a gene: 2. Germline lookup yields CDR1 LGHNA and CDR2 YSLEER. CDR3 length equals 15 residues. In DNA, the CDR3 is TGCGCCAGCAGCCAAGAGGCTAGCGGGGGGAATGAGCAGTTCTTC. It encodes CASSQEASGGNEQFF.

This clonotype was observed a handful of times. V gene TRBV4-1 combines with J gene TRBJ2-3, with a possible D match to TRBD1 (6 bases). Trimming stripped 6 bases from V and 5 bases from J, with 21 bases between. Germline V gene lookup returns CDR1 MGHRA and CDR2 YSYEKL. This CDR3 contains 16 residues. The CDR3 is CASSNNDRPNGDTQYF. The CDR3 DNA is TGCGCCAGCAGTAACAACGACAGGCCGAACGGAGATACGCAGTATTTT.

The chain employs TRBV11-1 and TRBJ2-7, with 10 bases lining up with TRBD1. V was pared by 5 bases and J by 0 bases, with 16 bases of the junction left unmatched. Per the germline V gene, CDR1 is SGHAT and CDR2 is FQDESV (reference sequence). This CDR3 region has 19 residues. CDR3 in amino acids: CASSPRRRDRGEGSYEQYF. The CDR3 nucleotides are TGTGCCAGCAGCCCCCGGCGGAGGGACAGGGGAGAAGGCTCCTACGAGCAGTACTTC.

The V and J genes are TRBV10-3 and TRBJ2-3, with 10 bases that match TRBD2. The CDR3 spans 15 residues. V lost 6 bases to trimming and J lost 4 bases; unmatched junction nucleotides: 7. Germline V gene sequence: CDR1 ENHRY, CDR2 SYGVKD. CDR3 nucleotides: TGTGCCATCAGACCGAGCGGGGGGGCCTCAGATACGCAGTATTTT. Its protein product is CAIRPSGGASDTQYF.

This clonotype was seen repeatedly, ten times or more. The J gene is TRBJ1-2, the V gene TRBV7-2, with D maybe TRBD1 (5 bases). The germline gives CDR1 SGHTA, CDR2 FQGNSA. The CDR3 totals 15 residues. V lost 1 base and J lost 0, with 9 bases in between. The CDR3 protein is CASSLEGRSNYGYTF. The CDR3 DNA sequence: TGTGCCAGCAGCTTAGAGGGACGCTCTAACTATGGCTACACCTTC. Complete variable domain (other parts from reference TRBV7-2 and TRBJ1-2): GAGVSQSPSNKVTEKGKDVELRCDPISGHTALYWYRQSLGQGLEFLIYFQGNSAPDKSGLPSDRFSAERTGGSVSTLTIQRTQQEDSAVYLCASSLEGRSNYGYTFGSGTRLTVV.

This clonotype occurred a few times. At one end the junction does not follow the germline gene, possibly because of a read error. The genes are TRBV7-9 and TRBJ1-2, with D uncertain. This CDR3 is built from 13 residues. Germline CDR1 SEHNR, CDR2 FQNEAQ (reference sequence). CDR3 protein: CASSSSGGLGYAF. DNA for the CDR3: TGTGCCAGCAGCTCCTCGGGTGGGCTCGGCTACGCCTTC.

This chain uses TRBV6-5 with TRBJ2-1; 10 bases align to TRBD1. CDR3 length equals 15 residues. J was trimmed by 7 bases and V by 0 bases; bases with no gene match: 3. Germline CDR1 is MNHEY and CDR2 is SVGAGI. CDR3 sequence (DNA): TGTGCCAGCAGTTACTCGGGACAGGGGATGAATGAGCAGTTCTTC. It specifies CASSYSGQGMNEQFF.

This clonotype has more than one count but fewer than ten. The V and J genes are TRBV14 and TRBJ1-6; the match to TRBD1 covers 8 bases. The germline V gene encodes CDR1 SGHDN and CDR2 FVKESK. The CDR3 is made up of 16 amino acids. The V segment lost 1 base and the J segment 8 bases; nucleotides outside the gene matches: 7. CDR3 region: CASSQVTGATHSPLHF. Here the CDR3 DNA reads TGTGCCAGCAGCCAAGTGACAGGGGCCACTCATTCACCCCTCCACTTT.

The chain has TRBV29-1 and TRBJ2-5; D gene unclear. Per the germline V gene, CDR1 is SQVTM and CDR2 is ANQGSEA. The CDR3 is 12 amino acids. V lost 7 bases and J lost 1, with 10 bases in between. In DNA, the CDR3 is TGCAGCGCGAATCCCCTCCAAGAGACCCAGTACTTC. This encodes CSANPLQETQYF.

This clonotype was recorded a few times. This chain's CDR3 is CSALATGLLMSGYTF. The CDR3 bases are TGCAGTGCTCTCGCTACAGGGCTTTTAATGAGTGGCTACACCTTC. The chain uses TRBV20-1 and TRBJ1-2; possibly TRBD1 for D (6 bases). The CDR3 runs to 15 residues. The V and J ends lost 5 bases and 7 bases respectively, with 23 bases between them. In germline, CDR1 is DFQATT, CDR2 SNEGSKA (reference sequence).

This clonotype occurred a few times. The chain uses TRBV18 and TRBJ2-5; D is unclear. V was shortened by 2 bases and J by 5 bases, with 21 bases between the two germline ends. The CDR3 contains 17 residues. The V gene's germline CDR1 is KGHSH and CDR2 LQKENI. The CDR3 loop reads CASSPGTGQHGRETQYF. CDR3 DNA sequence: TGTGCCAGCTCACCAGGTACCGGGCAACACGGGCGCGAGACCCAGTACTTC.

J is TRBJ2-3 and V is TRBV6-5, with D possibly being TRBD2 (7 bases). The CDR3 extends over 15 amino acids. The V gene lost 2 bases and the J gene lost 4 bases, with 13 bases spanning the gap. The V gene's germline CDR1 is MNHEY and CDR2 SVGAGI. CDR3: CASSYRGGLSDTQYF. DNA for the CDR3: TGTGCCAGCAGTTACAGGGGGGGGCTGTCAGATACGCAGTATTTT.

V is TRBV5-1 and J is TRBJ2-7; tentatively, D is TRBD1 (6 bases). This CDR3 has 15 residues. Germline V gene data show CDR1 as SGHRS and CDR2 as YFSETQ. Between the trimmed V and J ends, which lost 4 bases and 0 bases, there was a span of 14 bases. For the CDR3, the DNA is TGCGCCAGCAGCATTAGCGCGGACAGCTCCTACGAGCAGTACTTC. Amino acid sequence: CASSISADSSYEQYF.

This chain links TRBV7-2 with TRBJ1-2, with 7 nucleotides matching TRBD1. Germline values: CDR1 SGHTA, CDR2 FQGNSA. V shed 1 base and J 7 bases; nucleotides not matched to a gene: 9. There are 15 residues in the CDR3. The CDR3 protein is CASSLGGRGVGGYTF. CDR3 nucleotide sequence: TGTGCCAGCAGCTTAGGCGGCAGGGGGGTGGGTGGCTACACCTTC.

This clonotype was seen more than once but under ten times. CDR3 amino acids: CASSSTTGVFYEQYF. The CDR3, as DNA: TGTGCCAGCAGCTCGACGACAGGGGTTTTCTACGAGCAGTACTTC. V gene TRBV11-2 combines with J gene TRBJ2-7; TRBD1 aligns across 8 bases. Trimming took 4 bases from V and 3 from J; bases not matched to a gene: 8. The CDR3 is 15 residues long. CDR1 and CDR2 (germline): SGHAT, FQNNGV. The whole variable domain, remainder taken from reference TRBV11-2 and TRBJ2-7, is EAGVAQSPRYKIIEKRQSVAFWCNPISGHATLYWYQQILGQGPKLLIQFQNNGVVDDSQLPKDRFSAERLKGVDSTLKIQPAKLEDSAVYLCASSSTTGVFYEQYFGPGTRLTVT.